This TCR beta chain was observed in a study of somatic mutations in cytotoxic T cells in rheumatoid arthritis. Clones were sequenced by immunoSEQ multiplex PCR, and TCRdb holds only the in-frame ones, with some missing. The sample consists of tens of thousands of clones, roughly 80% of them appearing once. This clone has more than one count but fewer than ten. The receptor was derived from an adult with rheumatoid arthritis. Sequenced: CD8+ T cells sorted from blood.

Here the CDR3 reads CASSLKVQSNNEQFF. The CDR3 DNA is TGCGCCAGCAGCCTAAAAGTACAGTCAAACAATGAGCAGTTCTTC. This chain connects TRBV23-1 to TRBJ2-1; D is undetermined. TRBV23-1 is an ORF for which the function is uncertain. Between the trimmed V and J ends, which lost 6 bases and 5 bases, there was a span of 17 bases. The CDR3 runs to 15 residues.